These 32 T cell receptor beta chains came from one sample sequenced in a study of blood T cells in healthy people across ages. Sample-barcoded 5' priming and a J-beta primer mix drove a second PCR of roughly 7 to 11 cycles. TCRdb re-called the 5' RACE reads with MiXCR, one entry per CDR3 protein. Of 550,000 to 800,000 distinct CDR3 sequences listed, roughly 20% were seen once; the top ten hold 3.5% to 4%. Source material: blood. The source is a man between 65 and 85 years old in good health.

In DNA, the CDR3 is TGCGCCAGCAGCTTGATGGGAGTGTCCTACAATGAGCAGTTCTTC. It encodes CASSLMGVSYNEQFF. The chain couples TRBV5-1 to TRBJ2-1; a weak D match, TRBD2 (5 bases). The CDR3 sequence is 15 residues long. Germline V CDR1 and CDR2: SGHRS, YFSETQ. Between the trimmed V and J ends, which lost 1 base and 1 base, there was a span of 9 bases. The variable domain in full, with the rest retrieved from reference TRBV5-1 and TRBJ2-1, is KAGVTQTPRYLIKTRGQQVTLSCSPISGHRSVSWYQQTPGQGLQFLFEYFSETQRNKGNFPGRFSGRQFSNSRSEMNVSTLELGDSALYLCASSLMGVSYNEQFFGPGTRLTVL.

This clonotype occurred many times. The V call is TRBV7-2, the J call TRBJ2-5, with D perhaps assigned TRBD1 or TRBD2 (7 bases each). The closer fit of TRBJ2-7 to the DNA end suggests the J call may be wrong. The germline gives CDR1 SGHTA, CDR2 FQGNSA. This CDR3 has 15 amino acids. This CDR3 reads CASRITGDYAYEQYF. The CDR3 DNA is TGTGCCAGCAGGATCACAGGGGACTACGCCTACGAGCAGTACTTC.

This clonotype was counted between two and nine times. For the CDR3, the DNA is TGCAGTGCTAGGACTAGCGGGAGAACTAACACCGGGGAGCTGTTTTTT. This gives the protein CSARTSGRTNTGELFF. The rearrangement uses TRBV20-1 and TRBJ2-2, with 12 bases identical to TRBD2. Germline CDR1 is DFQATT and CDR2 is SNEGSKA (reference sequence). The trim removed 3 bases at V and 2 bases at J, leaving 4 bases unmatched. This CDR3 is built from 16 residues.

This clonotype occurred a few times. V is TRBV6-6 and J is TRBJ1-5; D remains unclear. This CDR3 spans 15 amino acids. V gave up 6 bases and J gave up 3 bases, with 15 bases separating them. Looked up from germline, CDR1 is MNHNY and CDR2 is SVGAGI (reference sequence). The CDR3 region is CASSRRVGSNQPQHF. CDR3 in DNA: TGTGCCAGCAGCCGTCGTGTGGGGTCCAATCAGCCCCAGCATTTT.

This clonotype was recorded a few times. The chain recombines TRBV3-1 with TRBJ2-2; D remains unclear. This CDR3 is 13 amino acids long. V was clipped by 1 base and J by 4 bases, with 4 bases between them. The germline V gene has CDR1 LGHDT and CDR2 YNNKEL (reference sequence). CDR3 protein: CASSQGSTGELFF. The DNA of the CDR3 is TGTGCCAGCAGCCAAGGGAGCACCGGGGAGCTGTTTTTT.

The chain joins TRBV2 to TRBJ2-2, with 7 bases aligning to TRBD1. The ends lost 10 bases at V and 3 bases at J; junction bases unmatched: 5. The CDR3 spans 13 residues. Germline CDR1 and CDR2: SNHLY and FYNNEI. CDR3 bases: TGTGCCACCGGACAGGACTACACCGGGGAGCTGTTTTTT. Its translation is CATGQDYTGELFF.

This clonotype was picked up many times. The genes are TRBV5-1 and TRBJ2-5; 7 positions match TRBD2. The CDR3 runs to 11 residues. Germline V gene lookup returns CDR1 SGHRS and CDR2 YFSETQ. V was pared by 5 bases and J by 5 bases, with 0 bases of the junction left unmatched. CDR3 region: CASRLAETQYF. The CDR3, as DNA: TGCGCCAGCAGACTAGCGGAGACCCAGTACTTC. Full variable domain (remainder filled in from reference TRBV5-1 and TRBJ2-5): KAGVTQTPRYLIKTRGQQVTLSCSPISGHRSVSWYQQTPGQGLQFLFEYFSETQRNKGNFPGRFSGRQFSNSRSEMNVSTLELGDSALYLCASRLAETQYFGPGTRLLVL.

This clonotype has only a few counts. The J gene is TRBJ2-5, the V gene TRBV10-3; unclear D gene. The J call is doubtful: the DNA matches TRBJ2-1 better. This CDR3 is built from 13 residues. Germline-derived CDR1 and CDR2 are ENHRY and SYGVKD. CDR3 amino acids: CAISESDYNEQFF. In DNA, the CDR3 is TGTGCCATCAGTGAGTCCGACTACAATGAGCAGTTCTTC.

The table lists this clonotype with a few counts. This chain uses TRBV4-3 with TRBJ2-2; 10 bases fit TRBD1. CDR1 is LGHNA and CDR2 is YSLEER in the germline V gene. V was clipped by 4 bases and J by 5 bases; unmatched bases: 4. The length of the CDR3 is 15 residues. The CDR3 DNA reads TGCGCCAGCAGCCCGACAGGGGGCGGGACCGGGGAGCTGTTTTTT. Encoded protein: CASSPTGGGTGELFF.

This clonotype was observed a handful of times. CDR3 sequence: CSARMDRGHYGYTF. Written as DNA, the CDR3 is TGCAGTGCTAGAATGGACAGGGGACACTATGGCTACACCTTC. The chain couples TRBV20-1 to TRBJ1-2; 9 bases agree with TRBD1. CDR1 is DFQATT and CDR2 is SNEGSKA in the germline V gene (reference sequence). This CDR3 is 14 amino acids long. V trimming: 2 bases; J trimming: 3 bases; junction bases outside the gene matches: 4.

This clonotype was observed a few times. The CDR3 loop is CASSQPSGTRTGELFF. Written as DNA, the CDR3 is TGTGCCAGCAGCCAACCTAGCGGGACCAGAACCGGGGAGCTGTTTTTT. The chain links TRBV3-1 to TRBJ2-2, with 9 bases fitting TRBD2. V was clipped by 2 bases and J by 5 bases; unmatched bases: 6. This CDR3 is built from 16 residues. Looked up from germline, CDR1 is LGHDT and CDR2 is YNNKEL (reference sequence).

The chain is built from TRBV5-1 and TRBJ2-5; D ambiguous. V dropped 2 bases and J dropped 5 bases, with 13 bases sitting between them. Germline V gene sequence: CDR1 SGHRS, CDR2 YFSETQ. The CDR3 has 14 residues. The CDR3 protein is CASSFQDQEETQYF. CDR3 DNA sequence: TGCGCCAGCAGCTTTCAGGACCAGGAGGAGACCCAGTACTTC.

The J gene is TRBJ2-4, the V gene TRBV5-5; D is possibly TRBD2 (5 bases). The ends were cut back, 0 bases at V and 0 bases at J, with 16 bases in the middle. Germline V CDR1 and CDR2: SGHKS, YYEKEE (reference sequence). This CDR3 has 18 residues. The CDR3 loop reads CASSLEFGLALAKNIQYF. The CDR3 nucleotides read TGTGCCAGCAGCTTGGAGTTTGGTCTAGCACTAGCCAAAAACATTCAGTACTTC.

This clonotype was found a few times. This chain connects TRBV6-1 to TRBJ2-3; D may be TRBD1 or TRBD2 (5 bases each). Germline V gene sequence: CDR1 MNHNS, CDR2 SASEGT. Trimming took 7 bases from V and 0 from J, leaving 8 bases between them. The CDR3 extends over 13 amino acids. The CDR3 nucleotides are TGTGCCAGCAAATGGGGGAGCACAGATACGCAGTATTTT. Translated, it gives CASKWGSTDTQYF.

This clonotype was detected once. This chain joins TRBV15 and TRBJ1-1; D unclear. Trimming pared 3 bases from V and 3 bases from J, leaving 11 bases between. The CDR3 sequence is 14 residues long. Germline V lookup: CDR1 LNHNV, CDR2 YYDKDF (reference sequence). CDR3 loop: CATSSDFGDTEAFF. CDR3 sequence (DNA): TGTGCCACCAGCAGTGATTTCGGGGACACTGAAGCTTTCTTT.

This chain joins TRBV5-1 and TRBJ2-5; the match to TRBD2 covers 10 bases. Matching the DNA end better, TRBJ2-1 makes the J call doubtful. The CDR3 has 15 amino acids. The germline CDR1 and CDR2 sequences are SGHRS and YFSETQ. CDR3 region: CASSPWTSGANEQFF. Here the CDR3 DNA reads TGCGCCAGCAGCCCCTGGACTAGCGGAGCCAATGAGCAGTTCTTC.

The chain employs TRBV6-5 and TRBJ2-3; the D gene is possibly TRBD2 (5 bases). CDR1 and CDR2 from the germline V gene are MNHEY and SVGAGI. This CDR3 contains 13 residues. V lost 8 bases, J lost 1 base, and 10 bases lay in between. The CDR3 region has the DNA TGTGCCAGCTTACGGCGGGGCACAGATACGCAGTATTTT. This encodes CASLRRGTDTQYF.

This rearrangement joins TRBV20-1 to TRBJ2-5; possibly TRBD1 for D (5 bases). Germline V CDR1 and CDR2: DFQATT, SNEGSKA (reference sequence). The CDR3 is 12 amino acids. V lost 6 bases, J lost 2 bases, and 10 bases lay in between. The CDR3 here is CSAETGQETQYF. The CDR3 nucleotides are TGCAGTGCCGAAACAGGTCAAGAGACCCAGTACTTC.

The V gene is TRBV5-6, the J gene TRBJ2-1, with D possibly matching TRBD2 (6 bases). Germline CDR1 reads SGHDT; CDR2 reads YYEEEE. The CDR3 is 16 residues long. With 4 bases removed from V and 4 bases from J, the gap between germline ends came to 18 bases. Here the CDR3 reads CASSLRTLSGYNEQFF. The CDR3 DNA is TGTGCCAGCAGCCTGCGGACCCTTAGCGGTTACAATGAGCAGTTCTTC.

This clonotype appeared a few times. This CDR3 reads CASSQDSSGRGKDTQYF. CDR3 DNA sequence: TGTGCCAGCAGCCAAGATTCTAGCGGGCGCGGAAAAGATACGCAGTATTTT. The rearrangement uses TRBV14 and TRBJ2-3, with 8 nucleotides matching TRBD2. Germline V lookup: CDR1 SGHDN, CDR2 FVKESK. J lost 5 bases, V lost 0 bases, and 10 bases had no gene match. The CDR3 is 17 residues long.

The V call is TRBV6-1, the J call TRBJ1-2; 8 bases agree with TRBD1. Germline V gene lookup returns CDR1 MNHNS and CDR2 SASEGT. The CDR3 has 18 residues. Trimming removed 6 bases from V and 4 bases from J; junction bases left unmatched: 19. CDR3 amino acids: CASSRTPGQANIGYGYTF. CDR3 sequence (DNA): TGTGCCAGCAGCCGAACCCCGGGACAGGCGAACATTGGCTATGGCTACACCTTC.

This chain links TRBV9 with TRBJ2-1, with 10 bases fitting TRBD1. V dropped 3 bases and J dropped 8; count of bases not matched to a gene: 5. This CDR3 comprises 14 residues. Germline values: CDR1 SGDLS, CDR2 YYNGEE. CDR3 DNA sequence: TGTGCCAGCAGCGCCGTCGGGACAGGGGATGAGCAGTTCTTC. Its translation: CASSAVGTGDEQFF.

The chain recombines TRBV3-1 with TRBJ2-3, with D possibly matching TRBD2 (6 bases). The ends were cut back, 4 bases at V and 5 bases at J, with 16 bases in the middle. Germline V gene sequence: CDR1 LGHDT, CDR2 YNNKEL (reference sequence). This CDR3 is built from 15 residues. In DNA form, the CDR3 reads TGTGCCAGCAGCCTCGGAGGGTCTCGGGGAGATACGCAGTATTTT. Encoded protein: CASSLGGSRGDTQYF.

This clonotype was observed a single time. J is TRBJ2-1 and V is TRBV15, with D perhaps TRBD2 (6 bases). Germline loops: CDR1 LNHNV, CDR2 YYDKDF (reference sequence). Deletions cut 5 bases from V and 12 bases from J, with 23 bases between. This CDR3 has 15 amino acids. The CDR3, as DNA: TGTGCCACCAGCGGACGGCGGGACGGGCTGTTCTCGCAGTTCTTC. The encoded protein is CATSGRRDGLFSQFF.

This clonotype was counted between two and nine times. CDR3 nucleotide sequence: TGCGCCAGCAGCCACGACAGGGGAGGGGAGACCCAGTACTTC. Its translation: CASSHDRGGETQYF. The chain has TRBV5-1 and TRBJ2-5, with TRBD1 as a possible D gene (8 bases). Per germline, CDR1 SGHRS and CDR2 YFSETQ. The CDR3 has 14 residues. V was trimmed by 4 bases and J by 5 bases, leaving 15 bases between them.

V gene TRBV5-4 combines with J gene TRBJ2-1; TRBD1 is a possible D gene (5 bases). The CDR3 is 12 residues long. The germline CDR1 and CDR2 sequences are SGHNT and YYREEE (reference sequence). Trimming pared 1 base from V and 8 bases from J, leaving 7 bases between. The DNA for the CDR3 is TGTGCCAGCAGCTTGTCAGGGTATGAGCAGTTCTTC. Translation: CASSLSGYEQFF.

The chain carries TRBV6-4 and TRBJ1-5, with D perhaps TRBD1 (5 bases). This CDR3 region has 13 residues. V gave up 4 bases and J gave up 9 bases, with 13 bases separating them. Germline V gene sequence: CDR1 MRHNA, CDR2 SNTAGT. CDR3 sequence (DNA): TGTGCCAGCAGTGGGACATTAAACGGGCCCCAGCATTTT. Protein: CASSGTLNGPQHF.

This clonotype has more than one count but fewer than ten. The genes are TRBV12-3 or TRBV12-4 and TRBJ2-2; TRBD2 is a possible D gene (6 bases). The CDR3 contains 14 residues. V was clipped by 6 bases and J by 4 bases, with 12 bases between them. In DNA form, the CDR3 reads TGTGCCAGCAGATTGGGACTTCCCACCGGGGAGCTGTTTTTT. This codes for CASRLGLPTGELFF.

The chain couples TRBV29-1 to TRBJ2-7; 7 bases are shared with TRBD2. CDR1 is SQVTM, CDR2 ANQGSEA, per germline. The CDR3 is 13 residues long. J lost 3 bases, V lost 4 bases, and 6 bases had no gene match. The CDR3 reads CSVAGGYHYEQYF. The CDR3 DNA is TGCAGCGTTGCGGGGGGATACCACTACGAGCAGTACTTC.

This clonotype was seen many times. The rearrangement links TRBV7-8 to TRBJ2-3; D is unclear. Between the trimmed V and J ends, which lost 5 bases and 5 bases, there was a span of 11 bases. Germline loops: CDR1 SGHVS, CDR2 FQNEAQ. CDR3 length: 13 amino acids. CDR3 DNA sequence: TGTGCCAGCAGCCCCCGAGCCGGAGATACGCAGTATTTT. This codes for CASSPRAGDTQYF.

This clonotype was picked up a small number of times. The V gene is TRBV6-5, the J gene TRBJ2-7; D ambiguous. From germline, CDR1 is MNHEY and CDR2 SVGAGI. This CDR3 has 13 amino acids. Between the trimmed V and J ends, which lost 1 base and 2 bases, there was a span of 6 bases. CDR3 bases: TGTGCCAGCAGTTACTGGAACACCTACGAGCAGTACTTC. This sequence encodes CASSYWNTYEQYF.

V usage is TRBV20-1 and J usage is TRBJ2-5, with 9 bases aligning to TRBD2. J was trimmed by 2 bases and V by 6 bases; bases with no gene match: 10. Per germline, CDR1 DFQATT and CDR2 SNEGSKA (reference sequence). CDR3 size: 15 residues. The CDR3 nucleotides read TGCAGTGCACCATCTCCCAGCGGGAGGCAAGAGACCCAGTACTTC. Its translation is CSAPSPSGRQETQYF.